This T cell receptor (beta chain) was captured in a study of cytomegalovirus exposure and HLA in healthy donors. Study-level findings and limits: From TCR beta sequences, most subjects' HLA-A and HLA-B alleles were reportedly predicted accurately. Exclusion applied to some V segments, including TRBV6-2 and TRBV6-3, as they were indistinguishable.

Remarks on this clone: Its cognate antigen is unknown.

Primers included in the PCR were 60 Vbeta and 13 Jbeta primers. Clones were sequenced by immunoSEQ multiplex PCR, and TCRdb holds only the in-frame ones, with some missing. Of about 140,000 clones detected, approximately 68% appear once; the ten largest clones hold 2.1%. Trimming at V came to 0 bases and at J to 2 bases, leaving 5 bases not matched to a gene. Germline CDR1 and CDR2: LGHNA and YSLEER. The CDR3 extends over 17 amino acids. This clonotype was obtained from a man aged 40-55 years in good health and CMV-seronegative. Source material: PBMCs. V usage is TRBV4-3 and J usage is TRBJ2-3; TRBD2 agrees at 10 bases. The CDR3 loop is CASSQDPAGGDTDTQYF. CDR3 coding DNA: TGCGCCAGCAGCCAAGATCCAGCGGGAGGGGACACAGATACGCAGTATTTT.